The 18 T cell receptor beta chains in this list originate from one sample, sequenced in a study of T-cell memory formation after mild COVID-19. MiXCR, run by TCRdb on the 5' RACE reads, gives a single entry per CDR3 protein. The top ten clones hold less than 55% of a sample with 80,000 to 95,000 distinct CDR3 sequences, roughly 23% of them seen once. Sequencing was performed on PBMCs or a T cell subset sorted from them (not recorded which). The receptors shown here come from a man aged 18 to 29 who had mild COVID-19 (a few samples of this study predate the infection). Cell type and time point are not known.

Only a few counts were recorded for this clonotype. The chain links TRBV9 to TRBJ2-5; a weak D match, TRBD2 (5 bases). V gave up 0 bases and J gave up 5 bases, with 11 bases separating them. Germline loops: CDR1 SGDLS, CDR2 YYNGEE. This CDR3 is built from 14 residues. CDR3 protein: CASSVADPGETQYF. The CDR3 region has the DNA TGTGCCAGCAGCGTAGCCGACCCGGGGGAGACCCAGTACTTC.

This sequence joins TRBV27 and TRBJ1-1; D uncertain. Trimming removed 6 bases at V and 1 base at J, with 12 bases between. Germline V lookup: CDR1 MNHEY, CDR2 SMNVEV (reference sequence). The CDR3 runs 14 residues. The chain's CDR3 is CASSLTGWNTEAFF. CDR3 coding DNA: TGTGCCAGCAGCCTCACGGGTTGGAACACTGAAGCTTTCTTT.

This clonotype was found a few times. The J gene is TRBJ2-3, the V gene TRBV6-2 or TRBV6-3; D remains ambiguous. Germline-derived CDR1 and CDR2 are MNHEY and SVGEGT. CDR3 length equals 12 residues. Trimming took 7 bases from V and 6 from J, leaving 11 bases between them. The CDR3 spells CASKREEDTQYF. CDR3 DNA sequence: TGTGCCAGCAAAAGAGAGGAGGATACGCAGTATTTT.

This clonotype was observed at least ten times. The chain has TRBV29-1 and TRBJ2-5, with D unclear. Germline V gene sequence: CDR1 SQVTM, CDR2 ANQGSEA. The CDR3 is 13 residues long. Trimming stripped 3 bases from V and 2 bases from J, with 10 bases between. The CDR3 reads CSVDGAFQETQYF. DNA of the CDR3: TGCAGCGTTGATGGAGCGTTTCAAGAGACCCAGTACTTC.

The chain joins TRBV12-3 or TRBV12-4 to TRBJ2-1; D is possibly TRBD2 (6 bases). The CDR3 contains 12 residues. Trimming shortened V by 10 bases and J by 7 bases, and 14 bases separated the two germline ends. This CDR3 reads CATGVRGNEQFF. CDR3 sequence (DNA): TGTGCCACTGGGGTCCGGGGGAATGAGCAGTTCTTC.

The CDR3 DNA follows: TGCGCCAGCAGCGACGTGCAGGGAGTAAAGAGCTCCTACGAGCAGTACTTC. Residues: CASSDVQGVKSSYEQYF. The chain couples TRBV5-1 to TRBJ2-7; D might be TRBD1 or TRBD2, each matching 5 bases. The CDR3 is 17 residues long. Trimming took 4 bases from V and 0 from J, leaving 20 bases between them. The germline CDR1 and CDR2 sequences are SGHRS and YFSETQ.

The genes are TRBV20-1 and TRBJ2-1; D is perhaps TRBD2 (5 bases). Germline CDR1 is DFQATT and CDR2 is SNEGSKA (reference sequence). This CDR3 region has 13 residues. V dropped 3 bases and J dropped 5 bases, with 11 bases sitting between them. The CDR3 nucleotides are TGCAGTGCTAGGTTGCGGGTCCACAATGAGCAGTTCTTC. The encoded protein is CSARLRVHNEQFF.

Concerning this clonotype itself: One junction end disagrees with the germline gene, perhaps due to a read error. The V gene is TRBV6-2 or TRBV6-3, the J gene TRBJ2-3, with D hard to call. The germline gives CDR1 MNHEY, CDR2 SVGEGT. The length of the CDR3 is 14 residues. Here the CDR3 DNA reads TGTGCAAGCAGTTGGGTGAACGTGGGAGATACGCAGTATTTT. It encodes CASSWVNVGDTQYF.

This chain uses TRBV11-2 with TRBJ2-1; the D gene is possibly TRBD1 (6 bases). CDR3 length: 16 residues. V lost 5 bases and J lost 0, with 14 bases in between. Germline lookup yields CDR1 SGHAT and CDR2 FQNNGV. CDR3 in DNA: TGTGCCAGCAGCGCCGTAGGGGGAAGCTCCTACAATGAGCAGTTCTTC. It specifies CASSAVGGSSYNEQFF.

The chain joins TRBV14 to TRBJ2-1, with D possibly TRBD1 on 6 matching bases. Trimming stripped 5 bases from V and 3 bases from J, with 17 bases between. This CDR3 region has 16 residues. Germline values: CDR1 SGHDN, CDR2 FVKESK. The CDR3 nucleotides are TGTGCCAGCAGCTTACAGGGTTTCCTACGCTACAATGAGCAGTTCTTC. It is translated as CASSLQGFLRYNEQFF.

This sequence joins TRBV5-1 and TRBJ2-5; 11 positions match TRBD2. The CDR3 length is 16 residues. Per germline, CDR1 SGHRS and CDR2 YFSETQ. The V segment lost 3 bases and the J segment 0 bases; nucleotides outside the gene matches: 4. CDR3 region: CASSSGLAANQETQYF. The CDR3 DNA reads TGCGCCAGCAGCTCGGGACTAGCGGCGAACCAAGAGACCCAGTACTTC.

This clonotype has only a few counts. The V call is TRBV11-2, the J call TRBJ2-3, with TRBD1 as a possible D gene (6 bases). The CDR3 is made up of 16 amino acids. V was trimmed by 5 bases and J by 2 bases, leaving 17 bases between them. Germline V gene data show CDR1 as SGHAT and CDR2 as FQNNGV. The CDR3 nucleotides read TGTGCCAGCAGCCGAGCCGGGACAATCTCCACAGATACGCAGTATTTT. Amino acid sequence: CASSRAGTISTDTQYF.

This chain connects TRBV6-2 or TRBV6-3 to TRBJ2-3; 10 bases are a match to TRBD1. The germline V gene has CDR1 MNHEY and CDR2 SVGEGT. J was trimmed by 6 bases and V by 5 bases; bases with no gene match: 11. The CDR3 is 16 residues long. The CDR3 sequence is CASSPYRDRGRDTQYF. The CDR3 coding sequence is TGTGCCAGCAGTCCATACCGGGACAGGGGCCGCGATACGCAGTATTTT.

V and J are TRBV4-1 and TRBJ2-3; 8 nucleotides match TRBD1. The CDR3 runs 16 residues. Germline V gene sequence: CDR1 MGHRA, CDR2 YSYEKL. J gave up 5 bases and V 1 base, and 8 bases lay outside the gene matches. CDR3 sequence: CASSQVRQGAGDTQYF. The CDR3 DNA is TGCGCCAGCAGCCAAGTGAGGCAGGGGGCTGGAGATACGCAGTATTTT.

At least ten counts were recorded for this clonotype. This chain joins TRBV27 and TRBJ2-1; the match to TRBD2 covers 13 bases. CDR3 length equals 14 residues. Germline V gives CDR1 MNHEY, CDR2 SMNVEV (reference sequence). V was clipped by 7 bases and J by 9 bases; unmatched bases: 6. CDR3 DNA sequence: TGTGCCAGCAAGACTAGCGGGGGGCTGGTTGAGCAGTTCTTC. Protein sequence: CASKTSGGLVEQFF.

This clonotype has a handful of counts. The V call is TRBV6-4, the J call TRBJ2-3; no reliable D call. This CDR3 comprises 14 residues. Trimming removed 3 bases from V and 0 bases from J, with 7 bases in between. The germline V gene encodes CDR1 MRHNA and CDR2 SNTAGT. The CDR3 DNA is TGTGCCAGCAGTGAACTGGGGAGCACAGATACGCAGTATTTT. Amino acids: CASSELGSTDTQYF.

V gene TRBV28 combines with J gene TRBJ1-5, with TRBD1 matching 8 bases. The CDR3 length is 17 residues. V was pared by 2 bases and J by 5 bases, with 11 bases of the junction left unmatched. The germline gives CDR1 MDHEN, CDR2 SYDVKM. For the CDR3, the DNA is TGTGCCAGCAGTTTAGGTAAAGACAGGGGTAGGGATCAGCCCCAGCATTTT. Amino acid sequence: CASSLGKDRGRDQPQHF.

The chain has TRBV29-1 and TRBJ1-1; D is unresolved. Germline CDR1 is SQVTM and CDR2 is ANQGSEA. This CDR3 contains 12 residues. The ends were cut back, 5 bases at V and 1 base at J, with 8 bases in the middle. The CDR3 nucleotides read TGCAGCGTTTACACAGAGAACACTGAAGCTTTCTTT. It yields the protein CSVYTENTEAFF.